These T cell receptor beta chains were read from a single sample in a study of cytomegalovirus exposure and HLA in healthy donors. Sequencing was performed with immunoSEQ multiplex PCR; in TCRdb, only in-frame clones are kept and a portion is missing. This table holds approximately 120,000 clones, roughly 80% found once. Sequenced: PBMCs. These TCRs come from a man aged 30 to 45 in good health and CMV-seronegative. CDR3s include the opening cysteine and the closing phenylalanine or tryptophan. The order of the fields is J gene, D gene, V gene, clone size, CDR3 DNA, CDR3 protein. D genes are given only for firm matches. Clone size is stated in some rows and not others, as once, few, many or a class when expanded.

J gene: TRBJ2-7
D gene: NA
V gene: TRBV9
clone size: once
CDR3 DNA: TGTGCCAGCAGCTTCCGACAGGATCTACACGAGCAGTACTTC
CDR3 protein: CASSFRQDLHEQYF

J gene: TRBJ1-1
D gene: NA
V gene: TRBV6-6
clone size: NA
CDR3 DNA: TGTGCCAGCAGTTACTCTGCGGGATTCCCTGAAGCTTTCTTT
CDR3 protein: CASSYSAGFPEAFF

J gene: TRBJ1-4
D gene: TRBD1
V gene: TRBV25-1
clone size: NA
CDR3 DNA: TGTGCCAGCAGTGAATATCAGGGGGCAGGAAAGAATGAAAAACTGTTTTTT
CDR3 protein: CASSEYQGAGKNEKLFF

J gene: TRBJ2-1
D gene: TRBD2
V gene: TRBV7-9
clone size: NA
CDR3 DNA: TGTGCCAGCAGCTTACCGACTAGCATACCGTTCTTC
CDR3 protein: CASSLPTSIPFF

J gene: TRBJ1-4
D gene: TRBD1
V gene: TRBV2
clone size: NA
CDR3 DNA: TGTGCCAGCAGGGAATGGACAGGGCCTGCAACTAATGAAAAACTGTTTTTT
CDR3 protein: CASREWTGPATNEKLFF

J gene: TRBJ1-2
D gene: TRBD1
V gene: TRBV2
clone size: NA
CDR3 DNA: TGTGCCAGCAGAGGACAGGGAAGGAACTATGGCTACACCTTC
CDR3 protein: CASRGQGRNYGYTF

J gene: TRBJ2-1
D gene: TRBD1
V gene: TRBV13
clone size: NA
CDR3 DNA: TGTGCCAGCAGCCACCGGGGACAGGGCGGGAATGAGCAGTTCTTC
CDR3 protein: CASSHRGQGGNEQFF

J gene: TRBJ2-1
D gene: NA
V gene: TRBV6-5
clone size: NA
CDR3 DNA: TGTGCCAGCAGTTCCCGTTCTCGGGGTGAGCAGTTCTTC
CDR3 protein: CASSSRSRGEQFF

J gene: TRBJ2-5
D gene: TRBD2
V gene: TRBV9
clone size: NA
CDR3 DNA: TGTGCCAGCAGCCCCGGGACTACGGGGGAGACCCAGTACTTC
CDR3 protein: CASSPGTTGETQYF

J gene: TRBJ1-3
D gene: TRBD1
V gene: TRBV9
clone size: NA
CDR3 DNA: TGTGCCAGCAGCGTAGAGGGACAGGGGCCTGGAAACACCATATATTTT
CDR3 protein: CASSVEGQGPGNTIYF

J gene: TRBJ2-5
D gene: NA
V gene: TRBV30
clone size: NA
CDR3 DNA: TGTGCCTGGAGTGGTGGGGCCCAACTTTACTTC
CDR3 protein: CAWSGGAQLYF

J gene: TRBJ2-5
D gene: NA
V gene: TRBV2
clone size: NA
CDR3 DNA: TGTGCCAGCAGTTTAGGGGGGGCGGGGGAGACCCAGTACTTC
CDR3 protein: CASSLGGAGETQYF

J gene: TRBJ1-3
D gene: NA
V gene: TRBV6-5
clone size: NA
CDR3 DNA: TGTGCCAGCAGCCGACAGCATTCCTCTGGAAACACCATATATTTT
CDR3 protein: CASSRQHSSGNTIYF

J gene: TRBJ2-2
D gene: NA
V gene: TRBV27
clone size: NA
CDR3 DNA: TGTGCCAGCAGTTGGCAAGTCCCAGGGTTCGGGGAGCTGTTTTTT
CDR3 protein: CASSWQVPGFGELFF

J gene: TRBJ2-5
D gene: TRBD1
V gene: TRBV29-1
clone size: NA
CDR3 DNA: TGCAGCGTTGAATCACGACCGTATGGGACAGGGGGGTGGACCCAGTACTTC
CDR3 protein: CSVESRPYGTGGWTQYF

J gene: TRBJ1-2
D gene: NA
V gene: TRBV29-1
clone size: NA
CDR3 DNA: TGCAGCGTTGAAACAGGGCGAGCTTTAGGCGGTGGCTACACCTTC
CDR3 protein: CSVETGRALGGGYTF

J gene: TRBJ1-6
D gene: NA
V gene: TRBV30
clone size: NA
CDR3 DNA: TGTGCCTGGAGCTACAGCTATAACTATAATTCACCCCTCCACTTT
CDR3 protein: CAWSYSYNYNSPLHF

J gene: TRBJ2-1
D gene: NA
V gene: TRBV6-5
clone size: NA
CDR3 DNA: TGTGCCAGCAGACTGATGGCCGGGACTCACAATGAGCAGTTCTTC
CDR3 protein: CASRLMAGTHNEQFF

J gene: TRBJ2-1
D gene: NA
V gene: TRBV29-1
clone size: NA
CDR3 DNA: TGCAGCGCCCCCTGGAGCGACAGGCCCTACAATGAGCAGTTCTTC
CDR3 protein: CSAPWSDRPYNEQFF

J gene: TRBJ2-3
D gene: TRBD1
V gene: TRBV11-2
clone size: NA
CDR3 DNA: TGTGCCAGCAGCTTTCCGGGACAGGGGGCAGATACGCAGTATTTT
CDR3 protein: CASSFPGQGADTQYF

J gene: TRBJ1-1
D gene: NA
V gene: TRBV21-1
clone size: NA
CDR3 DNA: TGTGCCAGCAGCAAAGACAGGGGACTGAACACTGAAGCTTTCTTT
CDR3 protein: CASSKDRGLNTEAFF

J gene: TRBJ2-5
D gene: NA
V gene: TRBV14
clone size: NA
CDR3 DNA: TGTGCCAGCAGCCAAGATCGAGGGGGGGTGACCCAGTACTTC
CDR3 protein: CASSQDRGGVTQYF

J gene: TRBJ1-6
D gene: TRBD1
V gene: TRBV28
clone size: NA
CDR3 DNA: TGTGCCAGCAGTTTATCTTCCTTGCCGGACAGGGCCAATAATTCACCCCTCCACTTT
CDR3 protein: CASSLSSLPDRANNSPLHF

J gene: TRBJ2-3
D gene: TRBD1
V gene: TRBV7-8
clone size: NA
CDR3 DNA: TGTGCCAGCAGCCAACCGGGACAGGGGACAGATACGCAGTATTTT
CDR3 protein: CASSQPGQGTDTQYF

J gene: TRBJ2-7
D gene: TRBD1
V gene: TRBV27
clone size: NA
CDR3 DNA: TGTGCCAGCAGTCCCGGGACAGGGGGCAGGTACGAGCAGTACTTC
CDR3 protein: CASSPGTGGRYEQYF

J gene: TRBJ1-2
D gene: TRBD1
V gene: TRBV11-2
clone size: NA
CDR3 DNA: TGTGCCAGCAGCCTCGGACAGGGCCTAACCGGCTACACCTTC
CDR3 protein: CASSLGQGLTGYTF

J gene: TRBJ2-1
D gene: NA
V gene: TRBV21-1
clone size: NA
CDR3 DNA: TGTGCCAGGCAGGGGCAGTTCTTC
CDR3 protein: CARQGQFF

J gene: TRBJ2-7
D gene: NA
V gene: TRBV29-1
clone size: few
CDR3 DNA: TGCAGCGTTGAAAGTGGGAGCAACGAGCAGTACTTC
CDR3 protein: CSVESGSNEQYF

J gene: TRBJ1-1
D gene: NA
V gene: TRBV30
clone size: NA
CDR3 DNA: TGTGCCTGGAGTCAGATATCAGGAGGGTACACTGAAGCTTTCTTT
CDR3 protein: CAWSQISGGYTEAFF

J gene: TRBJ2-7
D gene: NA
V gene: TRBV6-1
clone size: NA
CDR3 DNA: TGTGCCAGCAGTGCTGCTTACGAGGCCGGTTACGAGCAGTACTTC
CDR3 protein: CASSAAYEAGYEQYF

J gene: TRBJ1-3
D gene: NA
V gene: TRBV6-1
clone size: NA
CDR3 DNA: TGTGCCAGCACCAACTCTGGAAACACCATATATTTT
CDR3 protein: CASTNSGNTIYF

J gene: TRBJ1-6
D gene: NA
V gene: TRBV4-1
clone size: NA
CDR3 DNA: TGCGCCAGCAGCCAAGTCTGGGGGCGGATGGATTCACCCCTCCACTTT
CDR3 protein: CASSQVWGRMDSPLHF

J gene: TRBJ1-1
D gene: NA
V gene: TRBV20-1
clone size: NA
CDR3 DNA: TGCAGTCCAGAGGGCAGCGCTGAAGCTTTCTTT
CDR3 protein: CSPEGSAEAFF

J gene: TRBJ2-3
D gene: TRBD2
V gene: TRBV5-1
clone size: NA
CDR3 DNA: TGCGCCAGCAGCTTGTCAGCGGGGCGGACAGATACGCAGTATTTT
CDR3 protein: CASSLSAGRTDTQYF

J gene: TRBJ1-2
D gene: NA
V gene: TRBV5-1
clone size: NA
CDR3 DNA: TGCGCCAGCAGCTTTGGGCAGGGGCCTAGTGGCTACACCTTC
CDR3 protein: CASSFGQGPSGYTF

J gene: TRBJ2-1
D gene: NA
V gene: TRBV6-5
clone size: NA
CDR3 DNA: TGTGCCAGCAGTTACTCTGGAGGTTGGGAGCAGTTCTTC
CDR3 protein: CASSYSGGWEQFF

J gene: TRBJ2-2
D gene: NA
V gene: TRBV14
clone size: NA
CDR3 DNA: TGTGCCAGCAGTCGCCGGGGGGCGTGGGCCGGGGAGCTGTTTTTT
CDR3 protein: CASSRRGAWAGELFF

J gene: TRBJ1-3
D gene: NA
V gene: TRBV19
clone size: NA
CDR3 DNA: TGTGCCAGTAGTATCTTCAGGGGCCCTGGAAACACCATATATTTT
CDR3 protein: CASSIFRGPGNTIYF

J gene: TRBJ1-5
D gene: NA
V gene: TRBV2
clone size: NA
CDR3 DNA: TGTGCCAGCAGTCGGGACAAAATTAATCAGCCCCAGCATTTT
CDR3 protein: CASSRDKINQPQHF

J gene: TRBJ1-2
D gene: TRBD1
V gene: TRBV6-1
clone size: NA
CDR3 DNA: TGTGCCAGCAGTGAAGGACAGGGGCTCGGCTACACCTTC
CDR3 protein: CASSEGQGLGYTF

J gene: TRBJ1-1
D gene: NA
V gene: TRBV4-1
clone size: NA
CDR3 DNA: TGCGCCAGCAGCCAAGATTTGGCGGGGGGGAGCACTGAAGCTTTCTTT
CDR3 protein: CASSQDLAGGSTEAFF

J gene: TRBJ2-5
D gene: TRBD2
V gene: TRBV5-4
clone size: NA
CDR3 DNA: TGTGCCAGCAGCCCCTGGACTAGCGGGCGGGAGACCCAGTACTTC
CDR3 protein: CASSPWTSGRETQYF

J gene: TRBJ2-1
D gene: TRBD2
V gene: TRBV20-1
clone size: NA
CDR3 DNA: TGCAGTGCCCGGGACTACTATACGGAGTTCTTC
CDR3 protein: CSARDYYTEFF

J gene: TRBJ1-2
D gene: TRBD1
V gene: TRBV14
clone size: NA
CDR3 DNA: TGTGCCAGCAGTCTGACCGGGACAGGGGACTATGGCTACACCTTC
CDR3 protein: CASSLTGTGDYGYTF

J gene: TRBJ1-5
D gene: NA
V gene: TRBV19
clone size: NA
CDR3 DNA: TGTGCCAGTAGTATATTTGCAACAGGGCCTCAGCCCCAGCATTTT
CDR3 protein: CASSIFATGPQPQHF

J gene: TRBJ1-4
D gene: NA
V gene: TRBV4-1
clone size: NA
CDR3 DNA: TGCGCCAGCAGCCTCCTATGGGCAGGTTCAACTAATGAAAAACTGTTTTTT
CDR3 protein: CASSLLWAGSTNEKLFF